Described below is a single TCR beta chain sequence and its context. Its specificity is not known. Clones were read by immunoSEQ multiplex PCR, and TCRdb kept only the in-frame ones, dropping some. Here the sample spans around 94,000 clones, roughly 84% being singletons. This sample is part of a study of identifying expanded T cells in peripheral blood. Study conclusions and caveats: Variance in clone template counts between approximately two-week samples significantly increased with total template count across all healthy donors. Differentially abundant clones: about 1.3 between replicates, around 16 at two to three weeks, roughly 18 at four.

CDR1 is MNHEY, CDR2 SVGAGI, per germline. The CDR3 is 16 amino acids. V was trimmed by 0 bases and J by 0 bases, leaving 9 bases between them. Collection occurred without any documented infections or immune events in donors. This chain joins TRBV6-5 and TRBJ1-3; D not resolved. The sequence was collected from a person aged 18 to 70 in good health. Sequenced: blood. The CDR3 loop reads CASSYSGQLSGNTIYF. Here the CDR3 DNA reads TGTGCCAGCAGTTACTCTGGGCAGCTCTCTGGAAACACCATATATTTT.